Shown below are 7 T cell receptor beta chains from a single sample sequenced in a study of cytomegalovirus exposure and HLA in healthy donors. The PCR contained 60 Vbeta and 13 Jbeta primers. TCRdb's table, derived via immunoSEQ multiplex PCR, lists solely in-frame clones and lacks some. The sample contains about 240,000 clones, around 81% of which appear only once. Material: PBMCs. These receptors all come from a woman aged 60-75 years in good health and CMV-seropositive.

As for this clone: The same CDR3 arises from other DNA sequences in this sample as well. The DNA of the CDR3 is TGTGCCAGCAGCCCCTACTTAGCGGGGATCGGAGAGACCCAGTACTTC. This translates into CASSPYLAGIGETQYF. V gene TRBV4-2 combines with J gene TRBJ2-5, with 8 bases aligning to TRBD2. This CDR3 comprises 16 residues. The ends lost 4 bases at V and 4 bases at J; junction bases unmatched: 11. Germline V gene data show CDR1 as LGHNA and CDR2 as YNFKEQ.

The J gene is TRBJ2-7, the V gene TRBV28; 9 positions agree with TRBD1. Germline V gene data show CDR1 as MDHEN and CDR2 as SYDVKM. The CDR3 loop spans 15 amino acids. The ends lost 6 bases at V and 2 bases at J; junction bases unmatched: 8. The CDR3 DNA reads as TGTGCCAGCAGGCCGGGACAGGGCGTCCCCTACGAGCAGTACTTC. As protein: CASRPGQGVPYEQYF.

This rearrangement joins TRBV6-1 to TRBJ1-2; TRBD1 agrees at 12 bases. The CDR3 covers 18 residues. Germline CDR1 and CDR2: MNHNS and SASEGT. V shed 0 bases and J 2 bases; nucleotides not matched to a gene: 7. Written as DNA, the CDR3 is TGTGCCAGCAGTGAAGCTGGGACAGGGGGCCGGAGGAACTATGGCTACACCTTC. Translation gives CASSEAGTGGRRNYGYTF.

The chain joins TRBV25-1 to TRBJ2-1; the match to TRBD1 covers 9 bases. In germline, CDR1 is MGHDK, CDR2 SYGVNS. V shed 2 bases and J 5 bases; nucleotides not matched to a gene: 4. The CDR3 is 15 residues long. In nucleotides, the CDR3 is TGTGCCAGCAGTGAAAAAAGGACAGGGGACAATGAGCAGTTCTTC. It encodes CASSEKRTGDNEQFF.

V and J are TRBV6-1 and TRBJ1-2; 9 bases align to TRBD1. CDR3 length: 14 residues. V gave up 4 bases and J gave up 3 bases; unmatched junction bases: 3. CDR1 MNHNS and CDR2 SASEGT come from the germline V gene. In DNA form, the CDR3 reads TGTGCCAGCAGTGGCCGACAGGGGGACTATGGCTACACCTTC. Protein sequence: CASSGRQGDYGYTF.

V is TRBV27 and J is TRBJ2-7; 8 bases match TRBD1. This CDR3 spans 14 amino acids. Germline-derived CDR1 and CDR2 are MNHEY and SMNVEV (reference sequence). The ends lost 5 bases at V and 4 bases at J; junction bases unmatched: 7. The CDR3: CASSPPTGAYEQYF. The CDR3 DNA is TGTGCCAGCAGTCCACCGACAGGGGCGTACGAGCAGTACTTC.

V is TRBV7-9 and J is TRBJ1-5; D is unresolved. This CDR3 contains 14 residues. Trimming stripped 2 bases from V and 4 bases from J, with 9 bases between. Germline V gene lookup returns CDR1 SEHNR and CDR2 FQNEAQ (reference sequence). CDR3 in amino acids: CASSLSAENQPQHF. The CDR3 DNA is TGTGCCAGCAGCTTATCGGCGGAAAATCAGCCCCAGCATTTT.